This T cell receptor (beta chain) comes out of a study of blood T cell repertoires in COVID-19. Study-wide background: Both acute and convalescent COVID-19 samples were obtained from the United States, Italy and Spain. PBMCs, B-cell-depleted T cells, or T cells provided the cDNA or gDNA that made up the material.

How the authors handled the data: Amplification of reference gene primers provided the estimated nucleated cell counts. Using immunoSEQ multiplex PCR, the repertoire was profiled, and TCRdb retains in-frame clones only, with some absent. V and J calls and clone size are those listed in that table; D and trimming were worked out from the DNA. The sample shows fewer than 300,000 clones, 88% of them seen only once. The germline CDR1 and CDR2 sequences are SGDLS and YYNGEE. The CDR3 has 14 residues. Deletions cut 7 bases from V and 6 bases from J, with 17 bases between. The clonotype originates from a woman aged 25 to 39 with acute or convalescent COVID-19. This chain joins TRBV9 and TRBJ2-1; the D gene is possibly TRBD1 (7 bases). Sequenced sample: peripheral blood. CDR3 in DNA: TGTGCCAGCCGAGGAGGGGGCAAGGTCAATGAGCAGTTCTTC. Its protein is CASRGGGKVNEQFF. The full variable domain, its missing parts supplied by reference TRBV9 and TRBJ2-1, is DSGVTQTPKHLITATGQRVTLRCSPRSGDLSVYWYQQSLDQGLQFLIQYYNGEERAKGNILERFSAQQFPDLHSELNLSSLELGDSALYFCASRGGGKVNEQFFGPGTRLTVL.